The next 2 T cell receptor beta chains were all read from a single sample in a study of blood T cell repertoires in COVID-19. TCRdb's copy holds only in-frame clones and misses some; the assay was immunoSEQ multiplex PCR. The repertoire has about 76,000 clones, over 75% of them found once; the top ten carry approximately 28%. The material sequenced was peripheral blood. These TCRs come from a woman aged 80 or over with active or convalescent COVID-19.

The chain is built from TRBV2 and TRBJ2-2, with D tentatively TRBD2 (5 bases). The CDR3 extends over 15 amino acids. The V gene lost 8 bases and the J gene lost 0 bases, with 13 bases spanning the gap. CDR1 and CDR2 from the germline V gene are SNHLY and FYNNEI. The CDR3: CASLVGLANTGELFF. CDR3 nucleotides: TGTGCCAGCTTAGTAGGACTCGCGAACACCGGGGAGCTGTTTTTT.

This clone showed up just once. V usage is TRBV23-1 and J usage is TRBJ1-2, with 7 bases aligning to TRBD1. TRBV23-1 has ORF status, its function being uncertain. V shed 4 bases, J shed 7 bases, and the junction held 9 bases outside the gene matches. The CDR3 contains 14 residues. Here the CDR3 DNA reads TGCGCCAGCAGTCGTGGGGAAACAGGGGTTGGCTACACCTTC. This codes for CASSRGETGVGYTF.